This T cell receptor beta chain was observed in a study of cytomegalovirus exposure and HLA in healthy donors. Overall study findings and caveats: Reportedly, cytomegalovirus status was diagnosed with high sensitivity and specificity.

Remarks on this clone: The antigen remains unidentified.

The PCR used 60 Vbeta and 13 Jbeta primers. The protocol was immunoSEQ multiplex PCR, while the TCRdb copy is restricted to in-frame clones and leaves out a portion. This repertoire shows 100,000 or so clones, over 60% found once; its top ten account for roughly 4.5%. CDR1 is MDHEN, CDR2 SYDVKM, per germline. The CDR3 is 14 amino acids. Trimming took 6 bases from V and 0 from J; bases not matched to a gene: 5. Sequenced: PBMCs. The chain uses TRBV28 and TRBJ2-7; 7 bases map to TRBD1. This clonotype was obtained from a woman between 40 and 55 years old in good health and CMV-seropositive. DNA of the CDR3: TGTGCCAGCAGCCTGGGACAGCACTCCTACGAGCAGTACTTC. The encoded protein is CASSLGQHSYEQYF.